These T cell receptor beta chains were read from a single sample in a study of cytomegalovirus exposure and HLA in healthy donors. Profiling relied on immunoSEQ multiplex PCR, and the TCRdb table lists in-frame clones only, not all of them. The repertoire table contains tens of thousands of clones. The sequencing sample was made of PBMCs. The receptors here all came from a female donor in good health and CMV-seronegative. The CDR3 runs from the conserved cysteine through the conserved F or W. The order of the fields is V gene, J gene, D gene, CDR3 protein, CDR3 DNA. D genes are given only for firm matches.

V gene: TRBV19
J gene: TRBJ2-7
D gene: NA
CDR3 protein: CASSIVFGNSQPYEQYF
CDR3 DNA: TGTGCCAGTAGTATAGTCTTCGGGAACTCCCAACCCTACGAGCAGTACTTC

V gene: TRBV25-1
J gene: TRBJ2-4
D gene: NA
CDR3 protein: CASSEAGRGDIQYF
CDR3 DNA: TGTGCCAGCAGTGAAGCCGGGAGAGGGGACATTCAGTACTTC

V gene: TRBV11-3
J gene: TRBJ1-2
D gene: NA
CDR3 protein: CASSQQQGYGYTF
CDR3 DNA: TGTGCCAGCAGCCAACAACAGGGTTATGGCTACACCTTC

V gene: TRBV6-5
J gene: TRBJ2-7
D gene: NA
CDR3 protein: CASSSSTRLRGHEQYF
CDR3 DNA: TGTGCCAGCAGTTCCTCGACACGTTTAAGGGGCCACGAGCAGTACTTC

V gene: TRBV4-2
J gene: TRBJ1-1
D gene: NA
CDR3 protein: CASSQDAVNTEAFF
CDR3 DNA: TGTGCCAGCAGCCAAGATGCAGTTAACACTGAAGCTTTCTTT

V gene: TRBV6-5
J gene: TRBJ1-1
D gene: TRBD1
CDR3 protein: CASSRGQGSLAFF
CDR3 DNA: TGTGCCAGCAGTCGCGGACAGGGGAGTTTGGCTTTCTTT

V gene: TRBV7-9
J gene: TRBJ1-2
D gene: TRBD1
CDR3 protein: CASSATGSYGYTF
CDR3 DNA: TGTGCCAGCAGCGCGACAGGGAGCTATGGCTACACCTTC

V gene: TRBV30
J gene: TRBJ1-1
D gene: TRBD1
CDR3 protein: CAWNRGDTEAFF
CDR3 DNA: TGTGCCTGGAACAGGGGGGACACTGAAGCTTTCTTT

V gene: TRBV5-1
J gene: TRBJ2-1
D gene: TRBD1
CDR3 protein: CASSVSGQGAKEGQFF
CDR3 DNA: TGCGCCAGCAGCGTATCGGGACAGGGGGCTAAGGAGGGGCAGTTCTTC

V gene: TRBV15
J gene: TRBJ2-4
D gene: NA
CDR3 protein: CATSRDYGSGWENIQYF
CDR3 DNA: TGTGCCACCAGCAGGGACTATGGGAGCGGATGGGAAAACATTCAGTACTTC

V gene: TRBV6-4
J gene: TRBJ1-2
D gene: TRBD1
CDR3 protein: CASRGDRGNGYTF
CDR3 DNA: TGTGCCAGCAGAGGGGACAGGGGCAATGGCTACACCTTC

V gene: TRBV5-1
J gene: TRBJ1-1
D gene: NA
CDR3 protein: CASSLDAAGTEAFF
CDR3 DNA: TGCGCCAGCAGCTTGGACGCCGCGGGGACTGAAGCTTTCTTT

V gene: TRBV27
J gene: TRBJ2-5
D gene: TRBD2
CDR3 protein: CASSSLEAGDLETQYF
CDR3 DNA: TGTGCCAGCAGCTCGCTTGAGGCGGGGGACCTAGAGACCCAGTACTTC

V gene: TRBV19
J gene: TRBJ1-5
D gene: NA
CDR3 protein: CASSGEATHQPQHF
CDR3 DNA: TGTGCCAGTAGTGGGGAGGCTACCCATCAGCCCCAGCATTTT

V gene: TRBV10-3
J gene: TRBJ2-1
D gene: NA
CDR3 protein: CAISEASRSALYNEQFF
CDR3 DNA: TGTGCCATCAGTGAGGCCTCGCGGTCTGCTTTATACAATGAGCAGTTCTTC

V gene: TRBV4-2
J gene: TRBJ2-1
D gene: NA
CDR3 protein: CASSRRTARGTNEQFF
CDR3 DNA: TGTGCCAGCAGCCGACGGACGGCCAGGGGAACGAATGAGCAGTTCTTC

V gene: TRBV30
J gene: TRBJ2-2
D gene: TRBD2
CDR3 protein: CAWRWLAGTGELFF
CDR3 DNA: TGTGCCTGGAGATGGCTAGCGGGAACCGGGGAGCTGTTTTTT

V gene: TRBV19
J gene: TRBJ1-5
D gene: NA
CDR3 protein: CASSTGTRSNQPQHF
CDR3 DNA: TGTGCCAGTAGTACGGGGACACGATCCAATCAGCCCCAGCATTTT

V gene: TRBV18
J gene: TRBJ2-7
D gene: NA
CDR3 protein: CASSPRGSHEQYF
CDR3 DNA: TGTGCCAGCTCACCAAGGGGGTCCCACGAGCAGTACTTC

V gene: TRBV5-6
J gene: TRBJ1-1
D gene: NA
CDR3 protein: CASSLERTEAFF
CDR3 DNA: TGTGCCAGCAGCTTGGAGAGGACTGAAGCTTTCTTT

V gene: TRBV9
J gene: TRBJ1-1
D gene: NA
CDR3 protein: CASSVIGSGTEAFF
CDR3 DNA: TGTGCCAGCAGCGTTATCGGGAGTGGGACTGAAGCTTTCTTT

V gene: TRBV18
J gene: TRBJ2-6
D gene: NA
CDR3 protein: CASSPLPSFSGANVLTF
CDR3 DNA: TGTGCCAGCTCACCACTCCCTTCCTTCTCTGGGGCCAACGTCCTGACTTTC

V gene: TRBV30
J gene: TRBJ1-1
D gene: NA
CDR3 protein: CAGSPRGGVIYEAFF
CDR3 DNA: TGTGCCGGGAGTCCCCGGGGGGGTGTGATATATGAAGCTTTCTTT

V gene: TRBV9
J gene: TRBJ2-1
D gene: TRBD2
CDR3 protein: CASSVAPSGRYNEQFF
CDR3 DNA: TGTGCCAGCAGCGTAGCCCCTAGCGGGAGGTACAATGAGCAGTTCTTC

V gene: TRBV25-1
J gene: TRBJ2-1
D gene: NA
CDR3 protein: CASSALNSYNEQFF
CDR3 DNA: TGTGCCAGCAGTGCTCTTAACTCCTACAATGAGCAGTTCTTC

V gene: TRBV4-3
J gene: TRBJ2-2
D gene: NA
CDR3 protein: CASSQDRAAGETGELFF
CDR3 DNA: TGCGCCAGCAGCCAAGATCGAGCAGCAGGGGAAACCGGGGAGCTGTTTTTT

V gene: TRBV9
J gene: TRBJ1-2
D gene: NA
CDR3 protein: CASSARIPGGMGYTF
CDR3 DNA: TGTGCCAGCAGCGCTCGTATCCCGGGGGGCATGGGCTACACCTTC

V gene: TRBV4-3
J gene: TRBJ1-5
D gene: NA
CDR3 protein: CASSQDGGIGNQPQHF
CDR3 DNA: TGCGCCAGCAGCCAAGATGGGGGCATTGGCAATCAGCCCCAGCATTTT

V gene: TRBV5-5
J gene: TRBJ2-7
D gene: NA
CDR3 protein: CASSLDSLMRQYF
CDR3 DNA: TGTGCCAGCAGCTTGGATAGTCTTATGCGGCAGTACTTC

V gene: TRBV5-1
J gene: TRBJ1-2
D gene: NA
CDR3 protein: CASSLPGDVAYGYTF
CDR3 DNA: TGCGCCAGCAGCTTACCAGGGGATGTGGCCTATGGCTACACCTTC

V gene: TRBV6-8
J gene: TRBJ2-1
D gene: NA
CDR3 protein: CAGPRGSSYNEQFF
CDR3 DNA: TGTGCCGGACCCAGGGGAAGCTCCTACAATGAGCAGTTCTTC

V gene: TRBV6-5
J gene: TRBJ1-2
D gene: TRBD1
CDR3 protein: CASTRTGIWGYTF
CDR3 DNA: TGTGCCAGCACGAGGACAGGCATCTGGGGCTACACCTTC

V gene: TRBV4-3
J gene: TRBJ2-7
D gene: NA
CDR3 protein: CASSPSGLPYEQYF
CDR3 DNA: TGCGCCAGCAGCCCCTCGGGACTGCCTTACGAGCAGTACTTC

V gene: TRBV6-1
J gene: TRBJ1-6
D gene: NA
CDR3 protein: CASSATGTNSPLHF
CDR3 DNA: TGTGCCAGCAGTGCCACAGGGACGAATTCACCCCTCCACTTT

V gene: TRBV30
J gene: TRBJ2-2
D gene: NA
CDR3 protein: CAWSGGTPGTGELFF
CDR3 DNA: TGTGCCTGGAGTGGGGGCACCCCGGGCACCGGGGAGCTGTTTTTT

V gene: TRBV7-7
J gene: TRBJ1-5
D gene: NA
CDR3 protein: CASSSVWGARKSNQPQHF
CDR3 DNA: TGTGCTAGCAGCTCAGTATGGGGCGCGCGGAAAAGCAATCAGCCCCAGCATTTT

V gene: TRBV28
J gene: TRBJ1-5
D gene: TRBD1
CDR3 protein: CASSHYRDRGNQPQHF
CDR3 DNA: TGTGCCAGCAGCCACTACCGGGACAGGGGAAATCAGCCCCAGCATTTT

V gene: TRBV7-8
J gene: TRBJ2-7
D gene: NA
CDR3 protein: CASSLVDRPNYEQYF
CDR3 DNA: TGTGCCAGCAGCCTAGTGGACAGACCGAACTACGAGCAGTACTTC

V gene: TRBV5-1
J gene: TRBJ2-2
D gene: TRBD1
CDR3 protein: CASRRQGPGELFF
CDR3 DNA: TGCGCCAGCAGGCGACAGGGCCCCGGGGAGCTGTTTTTT

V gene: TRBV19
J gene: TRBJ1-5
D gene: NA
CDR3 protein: CASTVGRENQPQHF
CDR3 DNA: TGTGCCAGTACCGTGGGGAGGGAGAATCAGCCCCAGCATTTT

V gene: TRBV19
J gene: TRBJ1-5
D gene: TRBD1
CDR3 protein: CASIPTDRVMNQPQHF
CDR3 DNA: TGTGCCAGTATTCCTACTGACAGGGTTATGAATCAGCCCCAGCATTTT

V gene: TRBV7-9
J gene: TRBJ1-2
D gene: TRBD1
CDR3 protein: CASSLMTGDNYGYTF
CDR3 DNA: TGTGCCAGCAGCTTAATGACAGGGGATAACTATGGCTACACCTTC

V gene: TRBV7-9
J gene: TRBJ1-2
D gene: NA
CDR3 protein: CASSLPRTANYGYTF
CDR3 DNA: TGTGCCAGCAGCTTACCCCGTACAGCTAACTATGGCTACACCTTC

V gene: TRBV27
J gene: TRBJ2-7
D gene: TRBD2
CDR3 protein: CASSFTSGQGYEQYF
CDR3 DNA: TGTGCCAGCAGTTTCACTAGCGGGCAAGGCTACGAGCAGTACTTC

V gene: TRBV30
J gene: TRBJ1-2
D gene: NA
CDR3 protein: CAWSRKGLENYGYTF
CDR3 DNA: TGTGCCTGGAGTCGTAAGGGGCTAGAAAACTATGGCTACACCTTC

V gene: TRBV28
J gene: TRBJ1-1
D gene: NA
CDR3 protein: CASSSRKLLADTEAFF
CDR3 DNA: TGTGCCAGCAGTTCCAGAAAACTCCTGGCGGACACTGAAGCTTTCTTT

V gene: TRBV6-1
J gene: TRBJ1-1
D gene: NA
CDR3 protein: CASRRWSNTEAFF
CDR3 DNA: TGTGCCAGCAGAAGATGGAGTAACACTGAAGCTTTCTTT

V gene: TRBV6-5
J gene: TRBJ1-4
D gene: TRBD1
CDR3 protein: CASSYSWDRVGKLFF
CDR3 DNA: TGTGCCAGCAGTTACTCATGGGACAGGGTCGGAAAACTGTTTTTT

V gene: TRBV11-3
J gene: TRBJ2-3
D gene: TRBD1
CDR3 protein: CASSRPGQGTDTQYF
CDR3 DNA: TGTGCCAGCAGCCGTCCGGGACAGGGAACAGATACGCAGTATTTT

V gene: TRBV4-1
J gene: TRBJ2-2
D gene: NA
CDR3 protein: CASSQLAGRIGGGELFF
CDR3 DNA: TGCGCCAGCAGCCAGTTAGCGGGTCGGATAGGGGGCGGGGAGCTGTTTTTT

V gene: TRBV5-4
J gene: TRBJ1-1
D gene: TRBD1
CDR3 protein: CASRIGQGTEAFF
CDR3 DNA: TGTGCCAGCAGGATAGGACAGGGAACTGAAGCTTTCTTT

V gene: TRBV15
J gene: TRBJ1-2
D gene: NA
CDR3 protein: CATSRDGQGDGYTF
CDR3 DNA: TGTGCCACCAGCAGAGATGGCCAGGGCGATGGCTACACCTTC

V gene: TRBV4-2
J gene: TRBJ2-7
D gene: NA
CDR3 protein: CASSHAGSSYEQYF
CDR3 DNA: TGTGCCAGCAGCCACGCGGGAAGCTCCTACGAGCAGTACTTC

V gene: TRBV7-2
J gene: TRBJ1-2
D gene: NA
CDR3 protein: CASSLGEGYGYTF
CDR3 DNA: TGTGCCAGCAGCTTGGGGGAGGGGTATGGCTACACCTTC